The entry below gives a single T cell receptor beta chain sequence along with its context. Its antigen is undetermined. V trimming: 9 bases; J trimming: 1 base; junction bases outside the gene matches: 9. The CDR3 length is 15 residues. From germline, CDR1 is SGHRS and CDR2 YFSETQ. Peripheral blood came from all dose cohorts at three timepoints. This sample is drawn from a study of OX40 agonist ivuxolimab in advanced cancers. Study-wide background: In this cohort, patients received ivuxolimab, an agonistic anti-OX40 (CD134) antibody. From about 23 to 85 years was the age range, with a mean of approximately 63 years, and about 83% were male. Findings and limits, study-wide: CD8+ T cells were the subset that, on average, had more expanded clones than CD4+.

This table comes from immunoSEQ multiplex PCR, and its TCRdb copy is limited to in-frame clones, with some not included. The table lists 15,000 to 20,000 clones, approximately 83% of them singletons. This rearrangement joins TRBV5-1 to TRBJ2-2, with TRBD2 identical over 7 bases. Specimen: CD4+ or CD8+ T cells sorted from blood, collected in a trial of the OX40 agonist ivuxolimab. The sequence was obtained from an adult with an advanced solid tumor such as melanoma, head and neck, liver or kidney cancer. The CDR3 nucleotides are TGCGCCACCCGGGGGGAAGCGGTGAACACCGGGGAGCTGTTTTTT. Translation: CATRGEAVNTGELFF.